A selection of T cell receptor beta chains follows, all from one sample in a study of T cell responses to AZD1222 COVID-19 vaccine. Profiling relied on immunoSEQ multiplex PCR, and the TCRdb table lists in-frame clones only, not all of them. The profile shows about 160,000 clones, around 87% of them singletons. The specimen comprised peripheral blood, sampled 28 days after the second AZD1222 dose. The receptors come from an adult who received the AZD1222 COVID-19 vaccine. The CDR3 runs from the conserved cysteine through the conserved F or W. D genes are given only for firm matches. Expanded clones are given a class, and other clones once, few, many or no size at all.

V,size,length,D,J,DNA,CDR3
TRBV12-3/TRBV12-4,.,11,.,TRBJ2-1,TGTGCCACCCTGAGCTACAATGAGCAGTTCTTC,CATLSYNEQFF
TRBV30,.,14,.,TRBJ1-1,TGTGCCTGGGCTCACCGGACCTTCCAGACTGAAGCTTTCTTT,CAWAHRTFQTEAFF
TRBV25-1,few,15,TRBD2,TRBJ2-1,TGTGCCAGCCTTGATCCTAGCGGGGGTGCGTATGAGCAGTTCTTC,CASLDPSGGAYEQFF
TRBV2,.,14,TRBD1,TRBJ2-7,TGTGCCAGCAGGATCGACAGGGGCTTGCACGAGCAGTACTTC,CASRIDRGLHEQYF
TRBV12-3/TRBV12-4,.,12,.,TRBJ1-1,TGTGCCAGCAGTGGGTTGGGGACTGAAGCTTTCTTT,CASSGLGTEAFF
TRBV29-1,.,11,.,TRBJ1-1,TGCAGCGTCGTGTCCCTCACTGAAGCTTTCTTT,CSVVSLTEAFF
TRBV6-4,.,14,TRBD1,TRBJ2-7,TGTGCCAGCAGTGCTGGACAGGGGTCCTACGAGCAGTACTTC,CASSAGQGSYEQYF
TRBV6-5,.,15,TRBD2,TRBJ2-7,TGTGCCAGCAGTTACGGTCAGGGAGGGGATTACGAGCAGTACTTC,CASSYGQGGDYEQYF
TRBV10-3,once,16,.,TRBJ1-3,TGTGCCATCAGTGAGTCGCGGCGGCACTCTGGAAACACCATATATTTT,CAISESRRHSGNTIYF
TRBV4-1,.,14,TRBD2,TRBJ2-1,TGCGCCAGCAGCCCCACCGGGACTAGCTTTGAGCAGTTCTTC,CASSPTGTSFEQFF
TRBV9,.,14,.,TRBJ1-6,TGTGCCAGCAGCGTAGGTCAGGACAATTCACCCCTCCACTTT,CASSVGQDNSPLHF
TRBV5-1,.,13,.,TRBJ2-4,TGCGCCAGCAGGTTTGCGTCGCCGGGCATTCAGTACTTC,CASRFASPGIQYF
TRBV7-2,.,12,.,TRBJ2-3,TGTGCCAGCAGCGCCTTCACAGATACGCAGTATTTT,CASSAFTDTQYF
TRBV12-3/TRBV12-4,.,13,.,TRBJ1-2,TGTGCCAGCAGCCGGGACCTCAGGGATGGCTACACCTTC,CASSRDLRDGYTF
TRBV10-3,.,17,TRBD1,TRBJ1-1,TGTGCCATCAGTGAGTTCCGGGACAGGGCAAGGGGCACTGAAGCTTTCTTT,CAISEFRDRARGTEAFF
TRBV13,.,16,.,TRBJ2-7,TGTGCCAGCAGCTTAAGTATGGCAAACTACCCCTACGAGCAGTACTTC,CASSLSMANYPYEQYF
TRBV6-1,few,15,.,TRBJ2-7,TGTGCCAGCAGTGAAGCGGACAGCGGAAGCTACGAGCAGTACTTC,CASSEADSGSYEQYF
TRBV12-3/TRBV12-4,.,12,TRBD1,TRBJ1-1,TGTGCCAGTCTGGTACAGGGGCTTGAAGCTTTCTTT,CASLVQGLEAFF
TRBV3-1/TRBV3-2,.,12,TRBD2,TRBJ2-1,TGTGCCAGCAGCCAAGAATCGGGGGGATGGTTCTTC,CASSQESGGWFF
TRBV5-4,.,17,TRBD1,TRBJ2-6,TGTGCCAGCAGCCAGGGACAGGGATACTCTGGGGCCAACGTCCTGACTTTC,CASSQGQGYSGANVLTF
TRBV18,.,11,.,TRBJ1-2,TGTGCCAGCTCCGCCCAAGGTGGCTACACCTTC,CASSAQGGYTF
TRBV7-9,.,16,.,TRBJ1-3,TGTGCCAGCAGCTCTAATTCAGGGTTTTCTGGAAACACCATATATTTT,CASSSNSGFSGNTIYF
TRBV29-1,.,14,.,TRBJ2-7,TGCAGCGCCACTCAGAGGGCTTCCCGGGGCGAGCAGTACTTC,CSATQRASRGEQYF
TRBV7-3,.,16,.,TRBJ2-6,TGTGCCAGCTCCCTCCGCGGTCCCTCTGGGGCCAACGTCCTGACTTTC,CASSLRGPSGANVLTF
TRBV9,few,15,TRBD1,TRBJ2-1,TGTGCCAGCAGCGTAACGCAGGGGGCGAGGAGTGAGCAGTTCTTC,CASSVTQGARSEQFF
TRBV5-1,.,15,.,TRBJ2-4,TGCGCCAGCAGCTTGTTACAAGGGGAGGTGGACATTCAGTACTTC,CASSLLQGEVDIQYF
TRBV6-6,.,13,.,TRBJ2-7,TGTGCCAGTCAGCCCAAGATAGGGATCGTGCAGTACTTC,CASQPKIGIVQYF
TRBV2,.,13,.,TRBJ2-2,TGTGCCAGCAGTGTTGGGGGCGCCGGGGAGCTGTTTTTT,CASSVGGAGELFF
TRBV7-9,.,13,.,TRBJ1-2,TGTGCCAGCACCTGGGAGGGGGTAAGCGGCTACACCTTC,CASTWEGVSGYTF
TRBV6-5,.,13,.,TRBJ2-7,TGTGCCGGTATCCGGGCTGGATCCTACGAGCAGTACTTC,CAGIRAGSYEQYF
TRBV24-1,once,15,.,TRBJ2-2,TGTGCCACCAGTGATTCTAGGCTTTACACCGGGGAGCTGTTTTTT,CATSDSRLYTGELFF
TRBV13,.,11,.,TRBJ1-6,TGTGCCAGCAGCTTACGGACGGGACTCCACTTT,CASSLRTGLHF
TRBV4-2,.,12,TRBD1,TRBJ2-3,TGTGCCGCTCGGGACAGGGAGGATACGCAGTATTTT,CAARDREDTQYF
TRBV7-2,once,15,.,TRBJ1-4,TGTGCCAGCAGCTTAGGACGACTCTTAAATGAAAAACTGTTTTTT,CASSLGRLLNEKLFF
TRBV6-5,few,13,.,TRBJ1-5,TGTGCCAGCAGTTCCTCCAACAATCAGCCCCAGCATTTT,CASSSSNNQPQHF
TRBV30,.,14,.,TRBJ1-6,TGTGCCTGGAGTGAAGGGTTCGGGAATTCACCCCTCCACTTT,CAWSEGFGNSPLHF
TRBV7-6,.,13,.,TRBJ1-1,TGTGCCAGCAGCCCCAAAGCCAACACTGAAGCTTTCTTT,CASSPKANTEAFF
TRBV28,.,15,TRBD2,TRBJ2-1,TGTGCCAGCAGTACGGGACTACGGGCTGGCAATGAGCAGTTCTTC,CASSTGLRAGNEQFF
TRBV5-4,.,15,.,TRBJ1-5,TGTGCCAGCAGCAAGACAGTCTATAGCAATCAGCCCCAGCATTTT,CASSKTVYSNQPQHF
TRBV29-1,.,15,.,TRBJ2-2,TGCAGCGTGCGAGGGGTACAGGGAGGAACCGGGGAGCTGTTTTTT,CSVRGVQGGTGELFF
TRBV24-1,.,17,TRBD1,TRBJ2-7,TGTGCCACCAGTGACCCTTCGCATAGACAGGGCTCCTACGAGCAGTACTTC,CATSDPSHRQGSYEQYF